The 19 T cell receptor beta chains reported below all come from one sample, sequenced in a study of breast tumors, draining lymph nodes, adjacent tissues. Axillary draining lymph nodes of breast cancer patients supplied the node samples. TCRdb ran MiXCR on the multiplex PCR reads and lists one entry per CDR3 protein. In the table there are about 200,000 distinct CDR3 sequences, less than 45% of which are singletons. Input material: axillary lymph node tissue. These TCRs come from a female donor with breast cancer. Some clones in this sample may be carry-over from other donors' samples.

The sample holds many counts of this clonotype. The V call is TRBV25-1, the J call TRBJ1-2, with D uncertain. Germline V gives CDR1 MGHDK, CDR2 SYGVNS. The CDR3 loop spans 14 amino acids. V was clipped by 1 base and J by 10 bases, with 16 bases between them. The CDR3 DNA is TGTGCCAGCAGTGAATCCCCCCGAGAACGGGACTACACCTTC. Translation: CASSESPRERDYTF.

This clonotype was found many times. The chain joins TRBV7-9 to TRBJ1-4; a weak D match, TRBD1 (5 bases). Germline V CDR1 and CDR2: SEHNR, FQNEAQ (reference sequence). Trimming pared 2 bases from V and 0 bases from J, leaving 10 bases between. CDR3 size: 16 residues. Here the CDR3 reads CASSLLRDATNEKLFF. DNA of the CDR3: TGTGCCAGCAGCTTACTACGGGACGCAACTAATGAAAAACTGTTTTTT.

This clonotype showed up many times. The chain recombines TRBV20-1 with TRBJ2-7; weak D call: TRBD1 (6 bases). Germline CDR1 and CDR2: DFQATT and SNEGSKA (reference sequence). V lost 5 bases, J lost 0 bases, and 14 bases lay in between. This CDR3 contains 14 residues. Here the CDR3 reads CSAPIQGRSYEQYF. Here the CDR3 DNA reads TGCAGTGCTCCTATACAGGGTCGCTCCTACGAGCAGTACTTC.

This sequence joins TRBV5-1 and TRBJ1-6; tentatively, D is TRBD1 (5 bases). CDR3 size: 16 residues. Germline-derived CDR1 and CDR2 are SGHRS and YFSETQ. V was shortened by 5 bases and J by 5 bases, with 17 bases between the two germline ends. The CDR3 region is CASSPGGSTDNSPLHF. In nucleotides, the CDR3 is TGCGCCAGCAGTCCTGGGGGGTCCACAGATAATTCACCCCTCCACTTT.

The chain has TRBV6-6 and TRBJ2-6; D remains unclear. CDR1 and CDR2 (germline): MNHNY, SVGAGI (reference sequence). The CDR3 length is 9 residues. The V gene lost 5 bases and the J gene lost 18 bases, with 8 bases spanning the gap. The CDR3 sequence: CASSHARTF. The CDR3 DNA follows: TGTGCCAGCAGTCACGCCCGGACTTTC.

V is TRBV7-2 and J is TRBJ2-3; D may match TRBD1 or TRBD2 (5 bases each). The germline V gene has CDR1 SGHTA and CDR2 FQGNSA. Trimming stripped 1 base from V and 10 bases from J, with 12 bases between. The CDR3 runs 13 residues. CDR3 bases: TGTGCCAGCAGCTTAGTAGCCGGGGCGGCGCAGTATTTT. Translation gives CASSLVAGAAQYF.

This clonotype was detected ten times or more. The gene calls are TRBV20-1 and TRBJ2-7; D is ambiguous. This CDR3 is 14 amino acids long. The V end was cut by 0 bases, the J end by 0 bases, with 9 bases between. The germline V gene encodes CDR1 DFQATT and CDR2 SNEGSKA (reference sequence). In DNA, the CDR3 is TGCAGTGCTAGAGATCTGTCCCCCTCCTACGAGCAGTACTTC. Translating gives CSARDLSPSYEQYF.

This clonotype was recorded many times. The V call is TRBV4-2, the J call TRBJ2-1, with D hard to call. The CDR3 is 13 residues long. Trimming shortened V by 1 base and J by 9 bases, and 10 bases separated the two germline ends. Germline CDR1 and CDR2: LGHNA and YNFKEQ. The CDR3 nucleotides read TGTGCCAGCAGCCAAGTCCGTACTACTGAGCAGTTCTTC. Amino acid sequence: CASSQVRTTEQFF.

This sequence joins TRBV3-1 and TRBJ1-3; no reliable D call. This CDR3 has 16 amino acids. Trimming pared 4 bases from V and 4 bases from J, leaving 17 bases between. Germline CDR1 is LGHDT and CDR2 is YNNKEL (reference sequence). The CDR3 nucleotides are TGTGCCAGCAGCCCTTTTTATGAGGGATCCGGAAACACCATATATTTT. This codes for CASSPFYEGSGNTIYF.

This clonotype was observed many times. V is TRBV9 and J is TRBJ2-3; D is possibly TRBD2 (6 bases). The CDR3 is 15 residues long. Trimming shortened V by 3 bases and J by 0 bases, and 11 bases separated the two germline ends. The V gene's germline CDR1 is SGDLS and CDR2 YYNGEE. The CDR3 DNA reads as TGTGCCAGCAGCGGTACTAGCTCCAGCACAGATACGCAGTATTTT. This gives the protein CASSGTSSSTDTQYF.

This clonotype was counted at least ten times. The chain couples TRBV12-3 or TRBV12-4 to TRBJ2-1, with D perhaps matching TRBD1 or TRBD2 (5 bases each). The CDR3 totals 14 residues. The germline V and J ends were trimmed by 3 bases and 6 bases, with 12 bases remaining between them. In DNA form, the CDR3 reads TGTGCCAGCAGTTTTCGGGGCCTCCCCAATGAGCAGTTCTTC. It yields the protein CASSFRGLPNEQFF.

This clonotype occurred many times. The chain joins TRBV20-1 to TRBJ1-2; TRBD1 matches 7 bases. V was clipped by 3 bases and J by 4 bases; unmatched bases: 11. This CDR3 region has 15 residues. Germline CDR1 is DFQATT and CDR2 is SNEGSKA (reference sequence). CDR3 DNA sequence: TGCAGTGCTAGGAGGGGGGAGGGGGCTGCCTATGGCTACACCTTC. It is translated as CSARRGEGAAYGYTF.

This clonotype occurred many times. V gene TRBV5-5 combines with J gene TRBJ1-6, with D possibly matching TRBD1 (6 bases). The germline V gene encodes CDR1 SGHKS and CDR2 YYEKEE (reference sequence). Trimming took 2 bases from V and 5 from J, leaving 14 bases between them. The CDR3 totals 16 residues. The CDR3 loop is CASSLTGGHNNSPLHF. The DNA for the CDR3 is TGTGCCAGCAGCTTAACTGGGGGGCATAATAATTCACCCCTCCACTTT.

The chain links TRBV2 to TRBJ2-1; possible D gene TRBD2, 5 bases. There are 14 residues in the CDR3. Looked up from germline, CDR1 is SNHLY and CDR2 is FYNNEI. V shed 10 bases and J shed 0 bases, with 13 bases lying between them. CDR3: CATDYSDSYNEQFF. In DNA form, the CDR3 reads TGTGCCACAGACTATAGCGACTCCTACAATGAGCAGTTCTTC.

The chain carries TRBV2 and TRBJ2-6; either TRBD1 or TRBD2 may supply D (5 bases each). The V gene's germline CDR1 is SNHLY and CDR2 FYNNEI. The CDR3 has 15 residues. Trimming shortened V by 8 bases and J by 1 base, and 12 bases separated the two germline ends. CDR3 DNA sequence: TGTGCCAGCGGGGGTTCTCCTTCTGGGGCCAACGTCCTGACTTTC. Encoded protein: CASGGSPSGANVLTF.

This clonotype appeared many times. The chain has TRBV19 and TRBJ1-2, with a weak D call TRBD1 (5 bases). The CDR3 consists of 13 residues. Germline-derived CDR1 and CDR2 are LNHDA and SQIVND (reference sequence). V was clipped by 4 bases and J by 6 bases, with 12 bases between them. The CDR3 sequence is CASSSRGVDGYTF. The CDR3 coding sequence is TGTGCCAGTAGTAGCCGGGGGGTCGATGGCTACACCTTC.

This clonotype was recorded a few times. J is TRBJ1-4 and V is TRBV28, with 8 bases identical to TRBD1. V lost 6 bases to trimming and J lost 6 bases; unmatched junction nucleotides: 6. Germline lookup yields CDR1 MDHEN and CDR2 SYDVKM. CDR3 length: 14 amino acids. CDR3 sequence: CASSHQDRDEKLFF. The CDR3 DNA reads TGTGCCAGCAGCCATCAGGACAGGGATGAAAAACTGTTTTTT.

This clonotype has ten or more counts. This rearrangement joins TRBV18 to TRBJ2-5; TRBD2 matches 12 bases. Germline V gene sequence: CDR1 KGHSH, CDR2 LQKENI. This CDR3 has 14 residues. The V gene end was trimmed by 10 bases and the J gene end by 10 bases; junction bases not matched to a gene: 13. The CDR3, as DNA: TGTGCCACCCGACCTAGCGGGGGGGCCCAAGACCAGTACTTC. The encoded protein is CATRPSGGAQDQYF.

This clonotype was seen once. This sequence joins TRBV20-1 and TRBJ1-4; TRBD1 is a possible D gene (5 bases). Germline V gene lookup returns CDR1 DFQATT and CDR2 SNEGSKA (reference sequence). The V end was cut by 3 bases, the J end by 6 bases, with 17 bases between. The CDR3 extends over 15 amino acids. The CDR3 here is CSARGAGLGDEKLFF. CDR3 DNA sequence: TGCAGTGCTAGGGGAGCGGGATTGGGGGATGAAAAACTGTTTTTT.